This section outlines one T cell receptor beta chain sequence together with its context. This CDR3 is also generated by other DNA sequences in the sample. These data are taken from a study of blood T cell repertoires in COVID-19. Assay: immunoSEQ multiplex PCR; the TCRdb copy retains only in-frame clones and omits some. The table has roughly 250,000 clones, approximately 85% seen once; the top ten hold roughly 4.3%. This CDR3 has 12 amino acids. Germline CDR1 and CDR2: SQVTM and ANQGSEA. Trimming removed 3 bases at V and 0 bases at J, with 5 bases between. Symptom resolution, clearance, or two negative PCRs marked donors in Cohort 3 as recovered.

The source of this sequence is a woman younger than 45 who had recovered from COVID-19. The sample taken for sequencing was PBMCs or T cells enriched from blood (not recorded which). This chain joins TRBV29-1 and TRBJ1-1; perhaps TRBD1 as D (5 bases). CDR3 in amino acids: CSVDRVNTEAFF. The CDR3 DNA sequence: TGCAGCGTTGACAGGGTGAACACTGAAGCTTTCTTT. Using reference TRBV29-1 and TRBJ1-1 for the parts outside the CDR3, the full variable domain is SAVISQKPSRDICQRGTSLTIQCQVDSQVTMMFWYRQQPGQSLTLIATANQGSEATYESGFVIDKFPISRPNLTFSTLTVSNMSPEDSSIYLCSVDRVNTEAFFGQGTRLTVV.